This note documents a single T cell receptor (beta chain) sequence. The data belong to a study of regulatory T cells in long-lasting Graves disease. As for time point: newly diagnosed GD, antithyroid drugs for less than 3 months. Extracted PBMC RNA gave rise to the TCR library. Researchers made TCR beta libraries by using iRepertoire HTBI primers and running Arm-PCR on CDR3 regions. From the multiplex PCR reads, TCRdb called clonotypes with MiXCR, one entry per CDR3 protein. Found here are over 450,000 distinct CDR3 sequences, around 12% of them singletons; the top ten hold almost 9%. Germline CDR1 is SGHDT and CDR2 is YYEEEE. The CDR3 extends over 15 amino acids. V lost 4 bases and J 0 bases, leaving 14 bases between the germline ends. The same data also contributed to another study, on T cells in Graves' hyperthyroidism and ophthalmopathy.

The source material was peripheral blood mononuclear cells (PBMCs), sampled at new diagnosis, from a patient treated with antithyroid drugs. This sequence was found in a woman aged 25 to 39 with Graves disease. The chain couples TRBV5-6 to TRBJ2-7, with D tentatively TRBD1 or TRBD2 (6 bases each). Written as DNA, the CDR3 is TGTGCCAGCAGCAGGGGGGCGGCGAGCTCCTACGAGCAGTACTTC. The encoded protein is CASSRGAASSYEQYF.